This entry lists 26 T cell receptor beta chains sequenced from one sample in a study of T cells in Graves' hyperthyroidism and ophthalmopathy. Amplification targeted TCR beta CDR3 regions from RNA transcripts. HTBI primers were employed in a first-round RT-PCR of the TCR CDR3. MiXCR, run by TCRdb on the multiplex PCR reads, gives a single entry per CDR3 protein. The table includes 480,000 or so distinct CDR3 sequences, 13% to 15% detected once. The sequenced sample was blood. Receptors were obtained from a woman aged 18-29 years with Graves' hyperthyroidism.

The CDR3 DNA reads TGCAGTGGGACCGCTTATAGTTTCGCAGGGGAGACCCAGTACTTC. Protein sequence: CSGTAYSFAGETQYF. The V gene is TRBV20-1, the J gene TRBJ2-5; tentatively, D is TRBD1 (5 bases). Germline loops: CDR1 DFQATT, CDR2 SNEGSKA (reference sequence). V dropped 7 bases and J dropped 5 bases, with 23 bases sitting between them. The CDR3 length is 15 residues.

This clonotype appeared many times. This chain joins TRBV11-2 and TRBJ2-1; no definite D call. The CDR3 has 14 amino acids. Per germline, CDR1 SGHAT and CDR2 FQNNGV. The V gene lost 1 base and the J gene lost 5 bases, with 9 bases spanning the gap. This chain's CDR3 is CASSLGGTNNEQFF. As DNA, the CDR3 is TGTGCCAGCAGCTTAGGCGGAACAAACAATGAGCAGTTCTTC.

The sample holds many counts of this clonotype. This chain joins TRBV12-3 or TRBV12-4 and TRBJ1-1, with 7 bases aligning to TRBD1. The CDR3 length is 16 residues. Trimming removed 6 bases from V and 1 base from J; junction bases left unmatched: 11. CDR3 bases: TGTGCCAGCAGCCCCCAGGGGGGATTAGCGAACACTGAAGCTTTCTTT. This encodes CASSPQGGLANTEAFF.

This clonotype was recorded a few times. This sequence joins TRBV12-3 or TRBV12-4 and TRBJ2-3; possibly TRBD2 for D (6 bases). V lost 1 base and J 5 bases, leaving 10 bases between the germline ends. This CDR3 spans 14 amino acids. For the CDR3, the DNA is TGTGCCAGCAGTTTAGGCGGGATTTTAGATACGCAGTATTTT. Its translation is CASSLGGILDTQYF.

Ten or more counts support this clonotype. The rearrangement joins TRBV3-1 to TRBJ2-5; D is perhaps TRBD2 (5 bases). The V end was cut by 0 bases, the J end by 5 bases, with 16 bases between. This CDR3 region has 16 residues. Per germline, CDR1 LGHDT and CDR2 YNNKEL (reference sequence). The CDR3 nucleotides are TGTGCCAGCAGCCAAGACGGGTCCCGCGGGTGGGAGACCCAGTACTTC. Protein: CASSQDGSRGWETQYF.

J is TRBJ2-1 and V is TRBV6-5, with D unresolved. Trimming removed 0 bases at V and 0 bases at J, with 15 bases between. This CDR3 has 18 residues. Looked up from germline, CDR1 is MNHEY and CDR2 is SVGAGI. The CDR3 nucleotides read TGTGCCAGCAGTTACTCGGCTGGTGGGATGAGCTCCTACAATGAGCAGTTCTTC. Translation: CASSYSAGGMSSYNEQFF.

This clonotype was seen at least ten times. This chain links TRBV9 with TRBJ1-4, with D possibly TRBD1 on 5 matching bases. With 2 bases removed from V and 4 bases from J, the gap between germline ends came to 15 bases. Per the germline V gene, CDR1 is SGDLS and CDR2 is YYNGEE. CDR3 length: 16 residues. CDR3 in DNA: TGTGCCAGCAGCGTCACTTCGGGGGGGAATAATGAAAAACTGTTTTTT. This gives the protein CASSVTSGGNNEKLFF.

CDR3 sequence (DNA): TGTGCCAGCAGCAACAGGGGGGAAAAACTGTTTTTT. Protein sequence: CASSNRGEKLFF. This sequence joins TRBV3-1 and TRBJ1-4, with 8 bases aligning to TRBD1. The trim removed 5 bases at V and 8 bases at J, leaving 1 base unmatched. The CDR3 runs 12 residues. Germline CDR1 reads LGHDT; CDR2 reads YNNKEL (reference sequence).

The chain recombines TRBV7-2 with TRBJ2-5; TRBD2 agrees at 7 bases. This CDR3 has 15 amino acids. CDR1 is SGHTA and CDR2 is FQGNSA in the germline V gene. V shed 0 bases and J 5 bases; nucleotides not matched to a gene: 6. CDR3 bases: TGTGCCAGCAGCTTAGCGGGAGGGCCATGGGAGACCCAGTACTTC. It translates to CASSLAGGPWETQYF.

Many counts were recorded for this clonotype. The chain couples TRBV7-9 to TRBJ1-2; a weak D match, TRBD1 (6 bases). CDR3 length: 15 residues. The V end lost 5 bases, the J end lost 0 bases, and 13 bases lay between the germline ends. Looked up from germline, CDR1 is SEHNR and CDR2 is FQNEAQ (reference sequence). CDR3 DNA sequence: TGTGCCAGCAGCGTGTGGACAGAAACTAACTATGGCTACACCTTC. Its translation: CASSVWTETNYGYTF.

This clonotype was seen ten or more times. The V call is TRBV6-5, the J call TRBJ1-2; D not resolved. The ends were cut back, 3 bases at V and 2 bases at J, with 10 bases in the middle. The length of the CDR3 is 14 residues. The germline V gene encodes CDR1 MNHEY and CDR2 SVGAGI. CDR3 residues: CASSYMKGNYGYTF. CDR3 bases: TGTGCCAGCAGTTATATGAAGGGAAACTATGGCTACACCTTC.

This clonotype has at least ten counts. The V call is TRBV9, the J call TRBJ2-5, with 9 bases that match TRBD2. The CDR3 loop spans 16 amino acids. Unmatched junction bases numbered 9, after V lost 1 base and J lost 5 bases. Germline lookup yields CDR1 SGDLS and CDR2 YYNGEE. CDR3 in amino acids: CASSVPRREGEETQYF. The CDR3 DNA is TGTGCCAGCAGCGTACCCCGGCGGGAGGGGGAGGAGACCCAGTACTTC.

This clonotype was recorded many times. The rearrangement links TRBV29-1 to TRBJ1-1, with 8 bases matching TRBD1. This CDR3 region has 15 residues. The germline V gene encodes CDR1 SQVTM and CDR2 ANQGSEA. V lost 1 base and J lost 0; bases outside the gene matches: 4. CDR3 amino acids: CSVEGTGSMNTEAFF. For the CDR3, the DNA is TGCAGCGTTGAAGGGACAGGGTCCATGAACACTGAAGCTTTCTTT. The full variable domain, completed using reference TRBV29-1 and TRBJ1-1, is SAVISQKPSRDICQRGTSLTIQCQVDSQVTMMFWYRQQPGQSLTLIATANQGSEATYESGFVIDKFPISRPNLTFSTLTVSNMSPEDSSIYLCSVEGTGSMNTEAFFGQGTRLTVV.

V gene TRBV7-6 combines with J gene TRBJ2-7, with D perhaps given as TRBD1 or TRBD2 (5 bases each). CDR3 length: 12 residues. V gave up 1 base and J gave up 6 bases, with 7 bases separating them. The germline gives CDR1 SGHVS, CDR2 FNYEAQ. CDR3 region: CASSLDGAEQYV. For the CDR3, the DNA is TGTGCCAGCAGCTTAGACGGGGCCGAGCAGTACGTC.

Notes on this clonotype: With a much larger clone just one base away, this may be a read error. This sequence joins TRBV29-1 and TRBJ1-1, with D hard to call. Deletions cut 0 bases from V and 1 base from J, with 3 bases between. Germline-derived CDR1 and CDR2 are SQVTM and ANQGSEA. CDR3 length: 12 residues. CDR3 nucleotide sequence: TGCAGCGTTGAAGATTGGAACACTGAAGCTTTCTTT. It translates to CSVEDWNTEAFF.

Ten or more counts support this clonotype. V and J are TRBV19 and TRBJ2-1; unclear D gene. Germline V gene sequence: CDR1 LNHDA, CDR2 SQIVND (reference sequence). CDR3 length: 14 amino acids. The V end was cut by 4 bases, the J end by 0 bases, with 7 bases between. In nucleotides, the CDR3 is TGTGCCAGTAGTAAGCCCTACTCCTACAATGAGCAGTTCTTC. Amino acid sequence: CASSKPYSYNEQFF.

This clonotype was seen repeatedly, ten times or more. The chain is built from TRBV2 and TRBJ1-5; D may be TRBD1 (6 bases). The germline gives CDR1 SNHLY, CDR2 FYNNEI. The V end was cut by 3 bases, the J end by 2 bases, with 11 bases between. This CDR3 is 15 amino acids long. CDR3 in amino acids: CASSELAGGNQPQHF. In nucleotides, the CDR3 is TGTGCCAGCAGTGAGTTGGCAGGGGGCAATCAGCCCCAGCATTTT.

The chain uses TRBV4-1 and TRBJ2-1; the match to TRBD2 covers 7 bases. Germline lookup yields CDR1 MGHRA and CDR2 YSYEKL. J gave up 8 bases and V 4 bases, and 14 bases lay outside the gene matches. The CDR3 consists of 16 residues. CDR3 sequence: CASSPQPGGGGDEQFF. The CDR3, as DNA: TGCGCCAGCAGCCCTCAGCCGGGCGGGGGAGGGGATGAGCAGTTCTTC.

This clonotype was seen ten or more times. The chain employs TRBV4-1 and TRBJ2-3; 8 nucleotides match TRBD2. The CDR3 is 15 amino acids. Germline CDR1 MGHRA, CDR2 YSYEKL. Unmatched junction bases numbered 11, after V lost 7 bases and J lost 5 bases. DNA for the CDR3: TGCGCCAGCACACAGACGGGAGGGGCGGGAGATACGCAGTATTTT. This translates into CASTQTGGAGDTQYF.

CDR3: CASSLEQTFANYGYTF. In nucleotides, the CDR3 is TGTGCCAGCAGCTTAGAACAAACGTTTGCTAACTATGGCTACACCTTC. V is TRBV7-9 and J is TRBJ1-2; D ambiguous. Trimming removed 1 base at V and 0 bases at J, with 12 bases between. The CDR3 runs to 16 residues. CDR1 is SEHNR, CDR2 FQNEAQ, per germline (reference sequence). Full variable domain (outside the CDR3, taken from reference TRBV7-9 and TRBJ1-2): DTGVSQNPRHKITKRGQNVTFRCDPISEHNRLYWYRQTLGQGPEFLTYFQNEAQLEKSRLLSDRFSAERPKGSFSTLEIQRTEQGDSAMYLCASSLEQTFANYGYTFGSGTRLTVV.

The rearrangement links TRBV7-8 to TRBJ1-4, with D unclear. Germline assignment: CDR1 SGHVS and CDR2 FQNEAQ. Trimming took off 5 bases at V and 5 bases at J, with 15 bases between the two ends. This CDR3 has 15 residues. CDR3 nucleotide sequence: TGTGCCAGCAGCCAGAATCCGGGATCGAATGAAAAACTGTTTTTT. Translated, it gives CASSQNPGSNEKLFF.

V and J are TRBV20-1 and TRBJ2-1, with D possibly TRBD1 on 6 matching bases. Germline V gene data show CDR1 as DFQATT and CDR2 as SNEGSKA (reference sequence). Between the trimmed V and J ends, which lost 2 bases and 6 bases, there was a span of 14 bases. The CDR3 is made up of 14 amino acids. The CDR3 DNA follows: TGCAGTGCTAGATCGAACAGGGTACGCAATGAGCAGTTCTTC. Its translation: CSARSNRVRNEQFF.

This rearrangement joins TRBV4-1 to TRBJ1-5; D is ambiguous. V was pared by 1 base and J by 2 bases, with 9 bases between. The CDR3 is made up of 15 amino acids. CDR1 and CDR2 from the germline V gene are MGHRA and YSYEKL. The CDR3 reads CASSQAGLGNQPQHF. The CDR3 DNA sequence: TGCGCCAGCAGCCAAGCCGGGTTGGGCAATCAGCCCCAGCATTTT.

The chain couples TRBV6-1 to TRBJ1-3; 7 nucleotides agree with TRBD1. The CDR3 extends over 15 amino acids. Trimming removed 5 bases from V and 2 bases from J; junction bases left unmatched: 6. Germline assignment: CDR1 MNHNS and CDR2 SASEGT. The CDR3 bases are TGTGCCAGCAGTACCGTGACAGGGACTGGAAACACCATATATTTT. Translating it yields CASSTVTGTGNTIYF.

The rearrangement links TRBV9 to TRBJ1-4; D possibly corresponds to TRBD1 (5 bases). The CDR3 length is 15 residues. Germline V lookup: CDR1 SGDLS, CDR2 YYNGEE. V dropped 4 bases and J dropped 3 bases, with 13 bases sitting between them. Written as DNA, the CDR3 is TGTGCCAGCAGCCTTGGGGGGACTTCTAATGAAAAACTGTTTTTT. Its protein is CASSLGGTSNEKLFF.

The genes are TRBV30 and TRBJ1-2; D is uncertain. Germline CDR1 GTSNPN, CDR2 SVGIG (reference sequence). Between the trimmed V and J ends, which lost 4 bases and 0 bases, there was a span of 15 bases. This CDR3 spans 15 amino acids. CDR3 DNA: TGTGCCTGGACTGAGTTCGGTTTCGCTAACTATGGCTACACCTTC. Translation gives CAWTEFGFANYGYTF.